The 24 T cell receptor beta chains in this list originate from one sample, sequenced in a study of OX40 agonist ivuxolimab in advanced cancers. Data came from immunoSEQ multiplex PCR; TCRdb stores just in-frame clones and leaves some out. Here the sample spans 84,000 or so clones, about 88% being singletons. The sequenced sample was CD4+ or CD8+ T cells sorted from blood, obtained in a trial of the OX40 agonist ivuxolimab. These receptor sequences come from an adult with an advanced solid tumor such as melanoma, head and neck, liver or kidney cancer.

V and J are TRBV25-1 and TRBJ1-6; D is ambiguous. The CDR3 covers 14 residues. The germline gives CDR1 MGHDK, CDR2 SYGVNS. V gave up 5 bases and J gave up 3 bases, with 8 bases separating them. The CDR3 DNA reads as TGTGCCAGCAGTCCCAGTCACTATAATTCACCCCTCCACTTT. Protein product: CASSPSHYNSPLHF.

This clone appeared a single time. The V call is TRBV19, the J call TRBJ2-4, with D hard to call. The length of the CDR3 is 13 residues. With 3 bases removed from V and 9 bases from J, the gap between germline ends came to 12 bases. Germline V gives CDR1 LNHDA, CDR2 SQIVND (reference sequence). For the CDR3, the DNA is TGTGCCAGTAGTATTGCGTCGGGTAGCATTCAGTACTTC. This gives the protein CASSIASGSIQYF.

This chain joins TRBV6-5 and TRBJ1-6; D gene uncertain. V lost 0 bases to trimming and J lost 7 bases, with 10 bases between them. This CDR3 region has 15 residues. CDR1 is MNHEY and CDR2 is SVGAGI in the germline V gene. The CDR3 DNA reads TGTGCCAGCAGTTACTCTGGGGTTGGGAATTCACCCCTCCACTTT. Protein: CASSYSGVGNSPLHF.

This clone came up a few times. The V call is TRBV7-8, the J call TRBJ1-5, with 7 nucleotides matching TRBD1. Germline CDR1 and CDR2: SGHVS and FQNEAQ. The CDR3 runs to 16 residues. The junction had 11 bases not matched to a gene; V was cut back by 5 bases and J by 4 bases. CDR3 loop: CASSPPGTVRNQPQHF. For the CDR3, the DNA is TGTGCCAGCAGCCCACCAGGGACAGTGAGAAATCAGCCCCAGCATTTT.

The gene calls are TRBV7-3 and TRBJ1-1; D is undetermined. The CDR3 contains 15 residues. Per germline, CDR1 SGHTA and CDR2 FQGTGA. V gave up 1 base and J gave up 5 bases, with 14 bases separating them. The CDR3 protein is CASSLIVGLGTEAFF. The CDR3 nucleotides are TGTGCCAGCAGCTTAATCGTAGGGCTAGGGACTGAAGCTTTCTTT. The full variable domain, completed using reference TRBV7-3 and TRBJ1-1, is GAGVSQTPSNKVTEKGKYVELRCDPISGHTALYWYRQSLGQGPEFLIYFQGTGAADDSGLPNDRFFAVRPEGSVSTLKIQRTERGDSAVYLCASSLIVGLGTEAFFGQGTRLTVV.

CDR3 region: CASSQDRGGYNEQFF. The CDR3 bases are TGTGCCAGCAGCCAAGACAGGGGGGGCTACAATGAGCAGTTCTTC. This rearrangement joins TRBV4-2 to TRBJ2-1; D could derive from TRBD1 or TRBD2 (7 bases each). V was clipped by 0 bases and J by 3 bases, with 9 bases between them. Germline assignment: CDR1 LGHNA and CDR2 YNFKEQ. The CDR3 sequence is 15 residues long.

The chain links TRBV11-2 to TRBJ2-3; tentatively, D is TRBD1 (6 bases). Trimming shortened V by 5 bases and J by 0 bases, and 12 bases separated the two germline ends. The CDR3 length is 15 residues. CDR1 is SGHAT and CDR2 is FQNNGV in the germline V gene. In DNA form, the CDR3 reads TGTGCCAGCAGCCCCCAGGGACACAGCACAGATACGCAGTATTTT. Translating it yields CASSPQGHSTDTQYF.

J is TRBJ2-5 and V is TRBV29-1; tentative D call: TRBD1 (6 bases). Trimming removed 7 bases from V and 1 base from J, with 19 bases in between. CDR3 size: 15 residues. Germline assignment: CDR1 SQVTM and CDR2 ANQGSEA. The CDR3: CSALVLRDIQETQYF. The CDR3 DNA sequence: TGCAGCGCATTAGTACTAAGGGACATCCAAGAGACCCAGTACTTC.

This chain joins TRBV7-2 and TRBJ1-2; possible D gene TRBD1, 5 bases. This CDR3 contains 16 residues. Germline V CDR1 and CDR2: SGHTA, FQGNSA. V was clipped by 2 bases and J by 5 bases, with 18 bases between them. The CDR3, as DNA: TGTGCCAGCAGCTTACGGGGCAGTGGAGGTTCATATGGCTACACCTTC. It encodes CASSLRGSGGSYGYTF.

The rearrangement uses TRBV7-2 and TRBJ1-3; D perhaps matches TRBD1 (5 bases). The V gene lost 6 bases and the J gene lost 0 bases, with 12 bases spanning the gap. Germline CDR1 SGHTA, CDR2 FQGNSA. The CDR3 loop spans 15 amino acids. CDR3 amino acids: CASSWDFSSGNTIYF. The CDR3 DNA reads as TGTGCCAGCAGTTGGGACTTCTCCTCTGGAAACACCATATATTTT. Variable domain in full (rest from reference TRBV7-2 and TRBJ1-3): GAGVSQSPSNKVTEKGKDVELRCDPISGHTALYWYRQSLGQGLEFLIYFQGNSAPDKSGLPSDRFSAERTGGSVSTLTIQRTQQEDSAVYLCASSWDFSSGNTIYFGEGSWLTVV.

The chain uses TRBV7-9 and TRBJ1-1; D perhaps matches TRBD1 (6 bases). CDR1 and CDR2 from the germline V gene are SEHNR and FQNEAQ (reference sequence). This CDR3 has 16 residues. V dropped 7 bases and J dropped 3 bases, with 21 bases sitting between them. In DNA form, the CDR3 reads TGTGCCAGCATGGGGGTACAGGGAGGGTGGGACACTGAAGCTTTCTTT. This encodes CASMGVQGGWDTEAFF. The full variable domain, completed using reference TRBV7-9 and TRBJ1-1, is DTGVSQNPRHKITKRGQNVTFRCDPISEHNRLYWYRQTLGQGPEFLTYFQNEAQLEKSRLLSDRFSAERPKGSFSTLEIQRTEQGDSAMYLCASMGVQGGWDTEAFFGQGTRLTVV.

The genes are TRBV19 and TRBJ2-3; D not certain. Germline CDR1 LNHDA, CDR2 SQIVND (reference sequence). The CDR3 loop spans 12 amino acids. The V gene lost 5 bases and the J gene lost 3 bases, with 6 bases spanning the gap. CDR3 amino acids: CASSVSTDTQYF. Written as DNA, the CDR3 is TGTGCCAGTAGTGTGTCGACAGATACGCAGTATTTT.

The V call is TRBV18, the J call TRBJ2-5, with 9 nucleotides matching TRBD1. After removal of 4 bases from V and 1 base from J, the junction contained 10 bases not matched to a gene. In germline, CDR1 is KGHSH, CDR2 LQKENI. The CDR3 covers 17 residues. The CDR3: CASSQNVPGQGQETQYF. The CDR3 nucleotides are TGTGCCAGCTCACAAAATGTACCGGGACAGGGCCAAGAGACCCAGTACTTC.

The rearrangement uses TRBV19 and TRBJ2-5; maybe TRBD1 (5 bases). The CDR3 totals 13 residues. V gave up 5 bases and J gave up 4 bases, with 11 bases separating them. Germline loops: CDR1 LNHDA, CDR2 SQIVND (reference sequence). CDR3 sequence reads: CASSVRVAETQYF. CDR3 coding DNA: TGTGCCAGTAGTGTCAGGGTTGCAGAGACCCAGTACTTC.

This chain links TRBV5-1 with TRBJ2-3; 10 bases map to TRBD2. The CDR3 is 16 amino acids. CDR1 SGHRS and CDR2 YFSETQ come from the germline V gene. Trimming took 4 bases from V and 0 from J; bases not matched to a gene: 5. The CDR3 protein is CASSLQRGGSTDTQYF. CDR3 nucleotides: TGCGCCAGCAGCCTGCAGCGGGGGGGCAGCACAGATACGCAGTATTTT.

The chain couples TRBV5-1 to TRBJ2-5; 8 nucleotides line up with TRBD2. Trimming removed 3 bases from V and 5 bases from J; junction bases left unmatched: 9. From germline, CDR1 is SGHRS and CDR2 YFSETQ. The CDR3 length is 15 residues. CDR3 nucleotide sequence: TGCGCCAGCAGCTCGCGATCCCGGGAGGGGGAGACCCAGTACTTC. Its protein product is CASSSRSREGETQYF.

This clone was picked up one time. The chain links TRBV9 to TRBJ1-2; D call uncertain. Germline values: CDR1 SGDLS, CDR2 YYNGEE. The CDR3 runs 12 residues. The germline V and J ends were trimmed by 0 bases and 8 bases, with 8 bases remaining between them. The CDR3 here is CASSVDEEGYTF. For the CDR3, the DNA is TGTGCCAGCAGCGTAGATGAGGAGGGCTACACCTTC. Combining the CDR3 with reference TRBV9 and TRBJ1-2 gives the whole variable domain DSGVTQTPKHLITATGQRVTLRCSPRSGDLSVYWYQQSLDQGLQFLIQYYNGEERAKGNILERFSAQQFPDLHSELNLSSLELGDSALYFCASSVDEEGYTFGSGTRLTVV.

The rearrangement links TRBV11-3 to TRBJ2-7; TRBD2 agrees at 8 bases. Trimming at V came to 5 bases and at J to 3 bases, leaving 9 bases not matched to a gene. The length of the CDR3 is 15 residues. Germline-derived CDR1 and CDR2 are SGHNT and YENEEA. The CDR3 is CASSPTGGAIYEQYF. The CDR3 DNA follows: TGTGCCAGCAGCCCCACGGGGGGGGCTATCTACGAGCAGTACTTC.

This clone turned up a few times. V is TRBV4-2 and J is TRBJ2-7; possible D gene TRBD1, 5 bases. The CDR3 runs to 16 residues. In germline, CDR1 is LGHNA, CDR2 YNFKEQ. Trimming shortened V by 0 bases and J by 2 bases, and 14 bases separated the two germline ends. CDR3 loop: CASSQDYRQGTYEQYF. The DNA of the CDR3 is TGTGCCAGCAGCCAAGATTATCGGCAGGGCACCTACGAGCAGTACTTC.

The sample holds one count of this clone. The chain recombines TRBV5-1 with TRBJ1-2; no firm D call. The CDR3 sequence is 14 residues long. Looked up from germline, CDR1 is SGHRS and CDR2 is YFSETQ. Trimming removed 0 bases at V and 8 bases at J, with 14 bases between. The CDR3 DNA sequence: TGCGCCAGCAGCTTGGGGTCGGGAGAGTCGGGCTACACCTTC. Its protein is CASSLGSGESGYTF.

The chain employs TRBV5-1 and TRBJ2-5; D is perhaps TRBD1 (5 bases). The germline gives CDR1 SGHRS, CDR2 YFSETQ. The germline V and J ends were trimmed by 4 bases and 4 bases, with 17 bases remaining between them. This CDR3 spans 15 amino acids. The CDR3 here is CASSPVAGRGETQYF. CDR3 nucleotides: TGCGCCAGCAGCCCAGTAGCAGGAAGGGGAGAGACCCAGTACTTC.

The V call is TRBV6-5, the J call TRBJ2-3; the D call may be TRBD1 or TRBD2 (5 bases each). V shed 2 bases and J shed 2 bases, with 11 bases lying between them. From germline, CDR1 is MNHEY and CDR2 SVGAGI. This CDR3 has 15 amino acids. Here the CDR3 DNA reads TGTGCCAGCAGTTACGGGACCGGGCCCACAGATACGCAGTATTTT. It specifies CASSYGTGPTDTQYF.

V gene TRBV19 combines with J gene TRBJ1-5; 11 positions match TRBD1. V lost 7 bases, J lost 1 base, and 6 bases stayed unmatched. The germline gives CDR1 LNHDA, CDR2 SQIVND (reference sequence). This CDR3 is built from 16 residues. CDR3 amino acids: CASIGQGARSNQPQHF. The DNA for the CDR3 is TGTGCCAGTATAGGACAGGGGGCGCGAAGCAATCAGCCCCAGCATTTT.

The chain is built from TRBV5-1 and TRBJ2-3, with TRBD1 matching 8 bases. The CDR3 spans 15 residues. V shed 4 bases and J 5 bases; nucleotides not matched to a gene: 9. The germline CDR1 and CDR2 sequences are SGHRS and YFSETQ. This CDR3 is CASSPGGPIGDTQYF. The DNA of the CDR3 is TGCGCCAGCAGCCCAGGGGGCCCCATTGGAGATACGCAGTATTTT.